Listed here are 22 T cell receptor beta chains from one sample, sequenced in a study of cytotoxic CD8 clonotypes in ibrutinib-treated CLL. The repertoire was sequenced with immunoSEQ multiplex PCR; TCRdb's copy has only in-frame clones and lacks some. This sample has around 200,000 clones, with more than 65% found just once. Sequenced material: PBMCs, taken after 12 months of ibrutinib treatment. These receptors all come from a human donor with chronic lymphocytic leukemia.

J is TRBJ1-5 and V is TRBV19; 8 bases are shared with TRBD1. The CDR3 has 17 amino acids. Losses at the gene ends were 3 bases for V and 1 base for J; bases not matched to a gene: 8. CDR1 and CDR2 (germline): LNHDA, SQIVND (reference sequence). The CDR3 DNA follows: TGTGCCAGTAGTATCAAAACAGGGGGGGGAAGCAATCAGCCCCAGCATTTT. Amino acid sequence: CASSIKTGGGSNQPQHF. Full variable domain (missing parts from reference TRBV19 and TRBJ1-5): DGGITQSPKYLFRKEGQNVTLSCEQNLNHDAMYWYRQDPGQGLRLIYYSQIVNDFQKGDIAEGYSVSREKKESFPLTVTSAQKNPTAFYLCASSIKTGGGSNQPQHFGDGTRLSIL.

This chain joins TRBV28 and TRBJ1-5; TRBD1 aligns across 10 bases. Trimming at V came to 1 base and at J to 7 bases, leaving 7 bases not matched to a gene. The CDR3 covers 16 residues. Germline V gene lookup returns CDR1 MDHEN and CDR2 SYDVKM. This chain's CDR3 is CASSLFGQGEGQPQHF. The CDR3 coding sequence is TGTGCCAGCAGTTTATTTGGACAGGGGGAAGGCCAGCCCCAGCATTTT.

This clone was seen just once. V is TRBV30 and J is TRBJ1-3; D not certain. V dropped 5 bases and J dropped 0 bases, with 5 bases sitting between them. This CDR3 comprises 12 residues. The germline V gene encodes CDR1 GTSNPN and CDR2 SVGIG (reference sequence). The CDR3 region has the DNA TGTGCCTGGGGGATCTCTGGAAACACCATATATTTT. It translates to CAWGISGNTIYF. The full variable domain, completed using reference TRBV30 and TRBJ1-3, is SQTIHQWPATLVQPVGSPLSLECTVEGTSNPNLYWYRQAAGRGLQLLFYSVGIGQISSEVPQNLSASRPQDRQFILSSKKLLLSDSGFYLCAWGISGNTIYFGEGSWLTVV.

As for this clone: This same CDR3 is encoded by further DNA sequences in the sample. The chain couples TRBV29-1 to TRBJ1-1; 10 bases map to TRBD1. Germline CDR1 and CDR2: SQVTM and ANQGSEA. CDR3 size: 13 residues. After removal of 5 bases from V and 2 bases from J, the junction contained 2 bases not matched to a gene. The CDR3 bases are TGCAGCGTTAGGACAGGGGGAAACACTGAAGCTTTCTTT. Protein: CSVRTGGNTEAFF. Full variable domain (missing parts from reference TRBV29-1 and TRBJ1-1): SAVISQKPSRDICQRGTSLTIQCQVDSQVTMMFWYRQQPGQSLTLIATANQGSEATYESGFVIDKFPISRPNLTFSTLTVSNMSPEDSSIYLCSVRTGGNTEAFFGQGTRLTVV.

The chain links TRBV25-1 to TRBJ2-1; D is possibly TRBD2 (5 bases). Between the trimmed V and J ends, which lost 4 bases and 4 bases, there was a span of 14 bases. The CDR3 sequence is 15 residues long. Germline V gene sequence: CDR1 MGHDK, CDR2 SYGVNS. CDR3 nucleotide sequence: TGTGCCAGCAGTGGCCTCTCGGGGAATTACAATGAGCAGTTCTTC. Translation gives CASSGLSGNYNEQFF.

This chain connects TRBV2 to TRBJ1-5; TRBD1 is a possible D gene (5 bases). The CDR3 loop spans 15 amino acids. With 6 bases removed from V and 6 bases from J, the gap between germline ends came to 18 bases. Germline V gene lookup returns CDR1 SNHLY and CDR2 FYNNEI. CDR3 nucleotides: TGTGCCAGCAGGAGAAATGGGGGGTATGGTCAGCCCCAGCATTTT. It encodes CASRRNGGYGQPQHF. Supplemented by reference TRBV2 and TRBJ1-5, the full variable domain reads EPEVTQTPSHQVTQMGQEVILRCVPISNHLYFYWYRQILGQKVEFLVSFYNNEISEKSEIFDDQFSVERPDGSNFTLKIRSTKLEDSAMYFCASRRNGGYGQPQHFGDGTRLSIL.

The chain couples TRBV9 to TRBJ2-7; the D gene is possibly TRBD1 (6 bases). CDR1 and CDR2 from the germline V gene are SGDLS and YYNGEE. The CDR3 runs to 16 residues. V lost 0 bases, J lost 4 bases, and 17 bases lay in between. The CDR3 sequence is CASSVGGDTGSYEQYF. In DNA form, the CDR3 reads TGTGCCAGCAGCGTAGGAGGGGACACCGGTTCGTACGAGCAGTACTTC.

The chain is built from TRBV6-5 and TRBJ2-4; D not resolved. Germline loops: CDR1 MNHEY, CDR2 SVGAGI. The CDR3 is made up of 15 amino acids. With 6 bases removed from V and 5 bases from J, the gap between germline ends came to 17 bases. CDR3 coding DNA: TGTGCCAGCAGCCTCTCGACTGGGGTCGAAAACATTCAGTACTTC. It is translated as CASSLSTGVENIQYF.

This clone appeared once. This sequence joins TRBV25-1 and TRBJ2-5; TRBD1 or TRBD2 may be the D gene (6 bases each). V was shortened by 3 bases and J by 7 bases, with 18 bases between the two germline ends. This CDR3 has 15 amino acids. Germline values: CDR1 MGHDK, CDR2 SYGVNS. The CDR3 here is CASSDTTGAIGTQYF. CDR3 nucleotide sequence: TGTGCCAGCAGTGATACGACGGGGGCGATTGGGACCCAGTACTTC.

This chain connects TRBV5-4 to TRBJ2-1; D possibly corresponds to TRBD2 (6 bases). Trimming pared 0 bases from V and 2 bases from J, leaving 15 bases between. This CDR3 contains 17 residues. Germline V gene data show CDR1 as SGHNT and CDR2 as YYREEE (reference sequence). The CDR3 nucleotides read TGTGCCAGCAGCTTGGCCAAGTTAGCGGTAACCTACAATGAGCAGTTCTTC. Its protein product is CASSLAKLAVTYNEQFF.

This sequence joins TRBV30 and TRBJ2-5; 8 bases align to TRBD2. Germline V gives CDR1 GTSNPN, CDR2 SVGIG (reference sequence). The CDR3 is 13 amino acids. The chain's CDR3 is CVGRGYSIETQYF. The CDR3 DNA reads as TGTGTCGGGAGGGGGTATTCCATCGAGACCCAGTACTTC.

The chain joins TRBV15 to TRBJ1-4, with a possible D match to TRBD1 (5 bases). Between the trimmed V and J ends, which lost 2 bases and 0 bases, there was a span of 7 bases. Germline V CDR1 and CDR2: LNHNV, YYDKDF (reference sequence). The CDR3 loop spans 15 amino acids. The CDR3 here is CATSRTTATNEKLFF. The CDR3 DNA follows: TGTGCCACCAGCAGAACGACAGCAACTAATGAAAAACTGTTTTTT.

A few counts support this clone. The CDR3 does not end in the conserved phenylalanine or tryptophan, so this is likely a read error. It is unclear where the CDR3 begins or ends on the DNA, so no DNA is shown, and the CDR3 is as TCRdb lists it. The rearrangement uses TRBV27 and TRBJ2-7; the table's D call, TRBD1, has no DNA check behind it. Germline CDR1 MNHEY, CDR2 SMNVEV (reference sequence). The CDR3 comprises 14 residues, both ends counted. The CDR3 is CATAGDRGRHPSLN.

This clone occurred a few times. This sequence joins TRBV14 and TRBJ2-1; D is uncertain. Germline assignment: CDR1 SGHDN and CDR2 FVKESK. Deletions cut 4 bases from V and 12 bases from J, with 13 bases between. The CDR3 runs to 12 residues. Here the CDR3 reads CASSPQWGTQFF. The DNA of the CDR3 is TGTGCCAGCAGCCCCCAGTGGGGTACGCAGTTCTTC.

J is TRBJ2-7 and V is TRBV29-1; 9 bases align to TRBD1. Germline V gives CDR1 SQVTM, CDR2 ANQGSEA. The length of the CDR3 is 17 residues. After removal of 4 bases from V and 6 bases from J, the junction contained 19 bases not matched to a gene. CDR3 residues: CSVGGTGKLALGSEQYF. CDR3 DNA: TGCAGCGTTGGCGGGACAGGGAAACTAGCGTTGGGATCCGAGCAGTACTTC.

This rearrangement joins TRBV4-3 to TRBJ1-4, with 7 bases identical to TRBD1. The CDR3 totals 15 residues. CDR1 and CDR2 from the germline V gene are LGHNA and YSLEER. V lost 5 bases, J lost 8 bases, and 11 bases stayed unmatched. CDR3 DNA sequence: TGCGCCAGCAGCACGGGAACAGGGGAGTACGAAAAACTGTTTTTT. Its protein is CASSTGTGEYEKLFF.

V and J are TRBV30 and TRBJ2-1, with D tentatively TRBD1 or TRBD2 (5 bases each). This CDR3 has 15 residues. Germline-derived CDR1 and CDR2 are GTSNPN and SVGIG (reference sequence). Deletions cut 2 bases from V and 0 bases from J, with 11 bases between. CDR3: CAWSFEGSSYNEQFF. The CDR3 DNA reads TGTGCCTGGAGTTTTGAGGGGAGCTCCTACAATGAGCAGTTCTTC.

The chain carries TRBV28 and TRBJ2-5; D perhaps matches TRBD1 (7 bases). Trimming removed 4 bases at V and 1 base at J, with 16 bases between. The CDR3 has 16 amino acids. CDR1 and CDR2 (germline): MDHEN, SYDVKM. The CDR3 loop is CASSSIYRGGQETQYF. DNA for the CDR3: TGTGCCAGCAGTTCAATCTACAGGGGAGGCCAAGAGACCCAGTACTTC.

The V gene is TRBV9, the J gene TRBJ2-1; D not resolved. The V gene lost 3 bases and the J gene lost 0 bases, with 13 bases spanning the gap. Germline V gene lookup returns CDR1 SGDLS and CDR2 YYNGEE. This CDR3 comprises 16 residues. The CDR3 nucleotides read TGTGCCAGCAGCGACGAGTTAATTAGCTCCTACAATGAGCAGTTCTTC. Translation gives CASSDELISSYNEQFF.

A few counts support this clone. The V and J genes are TRBV9 and TRBJ2-3; TRBD2 matches 8 bases. This CDR3 is built from 14 residues. Germline V gives CDR1 SGDLS, CDR2 YYNGEE. V was clipped by 4 bases and J by 6 bases; unmatched bases: 7. The CDR3 reads CASSPRLASDTQYF. The CDR3 DNA reads as TGTGCCAGCAGCCCCAGACTAGCGTCGGATACGCAGTATTTT.

This clone appeared a few times. The chain carries TRBV5-1 and TRBJ2-7; no firm D call. This CDR3 contains 13 residues. V was shortened by 0 bases and J by 6 bases, with 10 bases between the two germline ends. The V gene's germline CDR1 is SGHRS and CDR2 YFSETQ. Written as DNA, the CDR3 is TGCGCCAGCAGCTTGGTTGGTCCGTCCGAGCAGTACTTC. This translates into CASSLVGPSEQYF.

This clone was observed a handful of times. The V and J genes are TRBV29-1 and TRBJ2-5; 7 nucleotides line up with TRBD1. Germline CDR1 reads SQVTM; CDR2 reads ANQGSEA. V was clipped by 6 bases and J by 0 bases; unmatched bases: 4. The CDR3 runs to 13 residues. CDR3 loop: CSVVGQDQETQYF. CDR3 nucleotide sequence: TGCAGCGTCGTAGGACAGGACCAAGAGACCCAGTACTTC.